This is a list of T cell receptor beta chains from one sample in a study of beta chain features in type 1 diabetes. Data came from immunoSEQ multiplex PCR; TCRdb stores just in-frame clones and leaves some out. The sample has under 250,000 clones, 12% to 15% seen once. Sequences were obtained from naive CD4+ T cells from blood. The receptors were sampled from a woman between 40 and 50 years old in good health. Both conserved end residues are part of each CDR3. D genes are given only for firm matches. Rows give clone size only sometimes, using once, few, many, or a class for an expanded clone.

d_gene: -
v_gene: TRBV6-6
j_gene: TRBJ2-3
abundance: -
CDR3aa: CASSIQLSADTQYF
CDR3nt: TGTGCCAGCAGCATCCAACTTAGCGCAGATACGCAGTATTTT

d_gene: TRBD1
v_gene: TRBV5-1
j_gene: TRBJ2-7
abundance: -
CDR3aa: CASSWSGQGLREQYF
CDR3nt: TGCGCCAGCAGCTGGAGCGGACAGGGGTTGAGGGAGCAGTACTTC

d_gene: -
v_gene: TRBV27
j_gene: TRBJ1-6
abundance: few
CDR3aa: CASSSDLGSGFDNSPLHF
CDR3nt: TGTGCCAGCAGTTCCGACTTAGGAAGCGGCTTTGATAATTCACCCCTCCACTTT

d_gene: -
v_gene: TRBV27
j_gene: TRBJ2-3
abundance: -
CDR3aa: CASSFLLRDTQYF
CDR3nt: TGTGCCAGCAGTTTCCTCCTCAGGGATACGCAGTATTTT

d_gene: -
v_gene: TRBV4-3
j_gene: TRBJ2-7
abundance: -
CDR3aa: CASSQGLGAGYEQYF
CDR3nt: TGCGCCAGCAGCCAGGGTTTGGGGGCCGGCTACGAGCAGTACTTC

d_gene: TRBD1
v_gene: TRBV18
j_gene: TRBJ2-7
abundance: few
CDR3aa: CASSPRGTDYEQYF
CDR3nt: TGTGCCAGCTCACCAAGAGGGACAGATTACGAGCAGTACTTC

d_gene: -
v_gene: TRBV7-2
j_gene: TRBJ2-7
abundance: few
CDR3aa: CASSLRGISYEQYF
CDR3nt: TGTGCCAGCAGCTTAAGGGGGATCTCCTACGAGCAGTACTTC

d_gene: TRBD2
v_gene: TRBV6-1
j_gene: TRBJ2-7
abundance: -
CDR3aa: CASTMTSSITYEQYF
CDR3nt: TGTGCCAGCACCATGACTAGCTCAATAACCTACGAGCAGTACTTC

d_gene: TRBD1
v_gene: TRBV6-1
j_gene: TRBJ2-2
abundance: -
CDR3aa: CASSGGTGTNTGELFF
CDR3nt: TGTGCCAGCAGTGGAGGGACAGGGACGAACACCGGGGAGCTGTTTTTT

d_gene: TRBD2
v_gene: TRBV19
j_gene: TRBJ2-4
abundance: -
CDR3aa: CLAGPAKNIQYF
CDR3nt: TGTCTAGCGGGCCCAGCCAAAAACATTCAGTACTTC

d_gene: TRBD1
v_gene: TRBV4-1
j_gene: TRBJ2-7
abundance: few
CDR3aa: CASSQFWGTGNSYEQYF
CDR3nt: TGCGCCAGCAGCCAATTCTGGGGGACAGGGAACTCCTACGAGCAGTACTTC

d_gene: -
v_gene: TRBV29-1
j_gene: TRBJ1-1
abundance: -
CDR3aa: CSVAPGARTFF
CDR3nt: -

d_gene: -
v_gene: TRBV14
j_gene: TRBJ1-5
abundance: -
CDR3aa: CASSPGLNQPQHF
CDR3nt: TGTGCCAGCAGCCCCGGACTCAATCAGCCCCAGCATTTT

d_gene: TRBD1
v_gene: TRBV29-1
j_gene: TRBJ1-1
abundance: few
CDR3aa: CSVVWQGGSPEAFF
CDR3nt: TGCAGCGTTGTCTGGCAGGGGGGATCTCCTGAAGCTTTCTTT

d_gene: TRBD1
v_gene: TRBV5-1
j_gene: TRBJ2-7
abundance: -
CDR3aa: CASSLKQGSYEQYF
CDR3nt: TGCGCCAGCAGCTTGAAACAGGGGAGCTACGAGCAGTACTTC

d_gene: -
v_gene: TRBV18
j_gene: TRBJ1-2
abundance: -
CDR3aa: CASSPPQGMGIFGYTF
CDR3nt: TGTGCCAGCTCACCACCCCAGGGAATGGGAATATTCGGCTACACCTTC

d_gene: TRBD1
v_gene: TRBV6-5
j_gene: TRBJ2-7
abundance: few
CDR3aa: CASSLTGGAQSYEQYF
CDR3nt: TGTGCCAGCAGTTTGACAGGGGGCGCGCAATCCTACGAGCAGTACTTC

d_gene: TRBD1
v_gene: TRBV7-9
j_gene: TRBJ2-7
abundance: few
CDR3aa: CASSDRQGKTDLDEQYF
CDR3nt: TGTGCCAGCAGCGACCGACAGGGGAAAACGGACCTTGACGAGCAGTACTTC

d_gene: TRBD1
v_gene: TRBV19
j_gene: TRBJ1-2
abundance: few
CDR3aa: CASSTTGTGSGYTF
CDR3nt: TGTGCCAGTAGTACAACCGGGACAGGGAGTGGCTACACCTTC

d_gene: -
v_gene: TRBV6-4
j_gene: TRBJ2-2
abundance: few
CDR3aa: CASREDGGVLTGELFF
CDR3nt: TGTGCCAGCAGAGAAGACGGCGGAGTCCTCACCGGGGAGCTGTTTTTT

d_gene: TRBD2
v_gene: TRBV10-3
j_gene: TRBJ2-7
abundance: few
CDR3aa: CAISGLAGGSYEQYF
CDR3nt: TGTGCCATCAGTGGACTAGCGGGGGGCTCCTACGAGCAGTACTTC

d_gene: TRBD2
v_gene: TRBV11-2
j_gene: TRBJ2-7
abundance: -
CDR3aa: CASKPIRVAGIYEQYF
CDR3nt: TGTGCCAGCAAACCCATTCGGGTAGCGGGCATTTACGAGCAGTACTTC

d_gene: TRBD1
v_gene: TRBV29-1
j_gene: TRBJ1-2
abundance: few
CDR3aa: CSVPDRGLHGYTF
CDR3nt: TGCAGCGTCCCGGACAGGGGGCTACATGGCTACACCTTC